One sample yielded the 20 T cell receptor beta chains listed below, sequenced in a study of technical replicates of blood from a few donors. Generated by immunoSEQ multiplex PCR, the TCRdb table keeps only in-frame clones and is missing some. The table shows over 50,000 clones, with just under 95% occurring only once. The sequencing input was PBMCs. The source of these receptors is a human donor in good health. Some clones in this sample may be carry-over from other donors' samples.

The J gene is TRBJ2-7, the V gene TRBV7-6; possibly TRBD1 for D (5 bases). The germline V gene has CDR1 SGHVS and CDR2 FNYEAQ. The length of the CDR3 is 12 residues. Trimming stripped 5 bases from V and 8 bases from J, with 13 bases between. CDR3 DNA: TGTGCCAGCAGCCCGACAAGGGGTCAGCAGTACTTC. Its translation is CASSPTRGQQYF.

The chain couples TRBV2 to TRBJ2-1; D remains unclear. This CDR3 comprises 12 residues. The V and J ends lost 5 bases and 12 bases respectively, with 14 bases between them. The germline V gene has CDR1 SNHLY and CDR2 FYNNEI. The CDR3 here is CASSRALDPQFF. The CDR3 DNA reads TGTGCCAGCAGTCGCGCCCTAGACCCGCAGTTCTTC.

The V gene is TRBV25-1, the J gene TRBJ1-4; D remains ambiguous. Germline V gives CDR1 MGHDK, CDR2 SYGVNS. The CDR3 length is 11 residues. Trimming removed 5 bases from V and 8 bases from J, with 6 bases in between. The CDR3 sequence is CASSPREKLFF. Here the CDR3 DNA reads TGTGCCAGCAGTCCCCGGGAAAAACTGTTTTTT.

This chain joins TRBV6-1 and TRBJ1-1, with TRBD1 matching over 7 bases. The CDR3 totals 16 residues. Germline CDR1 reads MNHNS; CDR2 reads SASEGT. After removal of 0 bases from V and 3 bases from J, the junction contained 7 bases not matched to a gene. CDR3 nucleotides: TGTGCCAGCAGTGAAGCGAAAAGGGGGCGCGACACTGAAGCTTTCTTT. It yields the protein CASSEAKRGRDTEAFF.

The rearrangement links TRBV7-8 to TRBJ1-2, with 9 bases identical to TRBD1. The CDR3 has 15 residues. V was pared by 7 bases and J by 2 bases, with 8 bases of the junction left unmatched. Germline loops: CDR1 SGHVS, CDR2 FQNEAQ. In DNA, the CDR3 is TGTGCCAGCAAGCGCTCCGGGACAGGGAACTATGGCTACACCTTC. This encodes CASKRSGTGNYGYTF.

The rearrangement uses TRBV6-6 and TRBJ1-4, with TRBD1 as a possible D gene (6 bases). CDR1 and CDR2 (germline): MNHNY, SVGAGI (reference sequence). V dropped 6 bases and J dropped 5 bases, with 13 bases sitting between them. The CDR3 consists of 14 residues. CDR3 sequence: CASRGAGTNEKLFF. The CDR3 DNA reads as TGTGCCAGCAGGGGGGCAGGGACGAATGAAAAACTGTTTTTT.

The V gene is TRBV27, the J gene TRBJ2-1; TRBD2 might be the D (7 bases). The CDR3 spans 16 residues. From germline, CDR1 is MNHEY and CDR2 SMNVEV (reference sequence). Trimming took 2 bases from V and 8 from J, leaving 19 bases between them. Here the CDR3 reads CASSLLPGRGRDEQFF. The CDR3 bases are TGTGCCAGCAGTTTACTTCCGGGTAGGGGGAGGGATGAGCAGTTCTTC.

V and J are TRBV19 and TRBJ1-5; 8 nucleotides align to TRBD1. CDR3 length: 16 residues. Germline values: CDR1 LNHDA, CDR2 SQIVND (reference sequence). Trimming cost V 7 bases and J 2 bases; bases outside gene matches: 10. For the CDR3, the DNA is TGTGCCAGTAATCCGACAGGGGTATTCGGCAATCAGCCCCAGCATTTT. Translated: CASNPTGVFGNQPQHF. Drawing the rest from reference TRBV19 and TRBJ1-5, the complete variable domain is DGGITQSPKYLFRKEGQNVTLSCEQNLNHDAMYWYRQDPGQGLRLIYYSQIVNDFQKGDIAEGYSVSREKKESFPLTVTSAQKNPTAFYLCASNPTGVFGNQPQHFGDGTRLSIL.

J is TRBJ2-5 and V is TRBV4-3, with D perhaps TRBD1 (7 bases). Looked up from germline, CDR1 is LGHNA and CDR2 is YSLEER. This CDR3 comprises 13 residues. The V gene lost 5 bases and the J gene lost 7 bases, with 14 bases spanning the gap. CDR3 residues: CASSSRQGGTQYF. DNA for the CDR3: TGCGCCAGCAGCTCCCGACAGGGAGGGACCCAGTACTTC.

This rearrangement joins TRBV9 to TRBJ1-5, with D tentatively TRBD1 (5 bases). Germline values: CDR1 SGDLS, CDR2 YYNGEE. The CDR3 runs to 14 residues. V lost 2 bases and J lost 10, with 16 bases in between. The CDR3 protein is CASSVRDTISPQHF. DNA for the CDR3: TGTGCCAGCAGCGTCAGGGATACAATCAGCCCCCAGCATTTT.

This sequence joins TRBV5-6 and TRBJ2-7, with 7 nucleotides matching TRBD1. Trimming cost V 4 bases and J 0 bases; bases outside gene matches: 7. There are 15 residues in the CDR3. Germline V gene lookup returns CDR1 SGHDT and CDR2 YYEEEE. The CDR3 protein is CASSPGTESSYEQYF. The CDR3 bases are TGTGCCAGCAGCCCGGGGACAGAGAGCTCCTACGAGCAGTACTTC.

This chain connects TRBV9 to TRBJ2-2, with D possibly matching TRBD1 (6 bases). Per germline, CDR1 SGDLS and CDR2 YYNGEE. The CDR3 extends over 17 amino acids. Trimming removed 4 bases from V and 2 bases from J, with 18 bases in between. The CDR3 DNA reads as TGTGCCAGCAGCCGACCCAAGACAGGCCCCAACACCGGGGAGCTGTTTTTT. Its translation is CASSRPKTGPNTGELFF.

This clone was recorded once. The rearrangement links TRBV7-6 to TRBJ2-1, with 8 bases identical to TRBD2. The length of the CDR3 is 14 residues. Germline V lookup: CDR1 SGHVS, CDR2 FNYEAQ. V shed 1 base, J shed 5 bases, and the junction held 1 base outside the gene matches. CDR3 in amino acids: CASSLGRGDNEQFF. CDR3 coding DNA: TGTGCCAGCAGCTTAGGGCGGGGGGACAATGAGCAGTTCTTC.

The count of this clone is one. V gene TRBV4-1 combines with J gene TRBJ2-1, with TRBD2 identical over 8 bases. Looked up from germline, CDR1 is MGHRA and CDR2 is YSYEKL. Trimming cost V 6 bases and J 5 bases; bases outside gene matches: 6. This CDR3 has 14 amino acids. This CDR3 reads CASSPAGLDNEQFF. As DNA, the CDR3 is TGCGCCAGCAGTCCCGCGGGACTAGACAATGAGCAGTTCTTC.

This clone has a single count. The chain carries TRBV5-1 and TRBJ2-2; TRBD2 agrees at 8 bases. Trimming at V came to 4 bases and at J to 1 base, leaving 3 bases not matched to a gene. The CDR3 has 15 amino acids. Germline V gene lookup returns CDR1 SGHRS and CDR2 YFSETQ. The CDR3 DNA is TGCGCCAGCAGCCTGGCGGGGGGGAACACCGGGGAGCTGTTTTTT. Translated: CASSLAGGNTGELFF.

The CDR3 region has the DNA TGTGCCAGCAGCTTAGATCAGGATTCACCCCTCCACTTT. Protein product: CASSLDQDSPLHF. The chain uses TRBV11-2 and TRBJ1-6, with D unclear. Trimming shortened V by 0 bases and J by 8 bases, and 5 bases separated the two germline ends. The CDR3 loop spans 13 amino acids. In germline, CDR1 is SGHAT, CDR2 FQNNGV.

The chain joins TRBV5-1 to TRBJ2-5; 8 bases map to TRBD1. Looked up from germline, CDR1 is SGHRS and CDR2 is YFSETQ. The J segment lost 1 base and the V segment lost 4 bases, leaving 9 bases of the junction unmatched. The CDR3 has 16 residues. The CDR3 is CASSVGAGGIQETQYF. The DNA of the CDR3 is TGCGCCAGCAGCGTGGGGGCAGGGGGCATCCAAGAGACCCAGTACTTC.

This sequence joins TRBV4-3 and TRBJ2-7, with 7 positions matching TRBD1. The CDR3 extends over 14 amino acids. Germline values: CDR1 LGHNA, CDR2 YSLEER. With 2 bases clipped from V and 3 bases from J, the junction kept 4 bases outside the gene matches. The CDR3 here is CASSQRRQGYEQYF. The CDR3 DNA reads TGCGCCAGCAGCCAAAGGCGACAGGGCTACGAGCAGTACTTC.

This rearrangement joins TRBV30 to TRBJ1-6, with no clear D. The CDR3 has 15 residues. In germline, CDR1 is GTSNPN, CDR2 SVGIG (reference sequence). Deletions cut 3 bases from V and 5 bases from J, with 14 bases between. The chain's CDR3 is CAWRIDGFNNSPLHF. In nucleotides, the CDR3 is TGTGCCTGGAGAATTGACGGGTTTAATAATTCACCCCTCCACTTT.

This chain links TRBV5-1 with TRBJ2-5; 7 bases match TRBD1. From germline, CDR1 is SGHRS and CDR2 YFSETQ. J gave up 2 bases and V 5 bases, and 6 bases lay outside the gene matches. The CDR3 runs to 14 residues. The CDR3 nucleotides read TGCGCCAGCAGTAGCCAGGGGGTACAAGAGACCCAGTACTTC. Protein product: CASSSQGVQETQYF.